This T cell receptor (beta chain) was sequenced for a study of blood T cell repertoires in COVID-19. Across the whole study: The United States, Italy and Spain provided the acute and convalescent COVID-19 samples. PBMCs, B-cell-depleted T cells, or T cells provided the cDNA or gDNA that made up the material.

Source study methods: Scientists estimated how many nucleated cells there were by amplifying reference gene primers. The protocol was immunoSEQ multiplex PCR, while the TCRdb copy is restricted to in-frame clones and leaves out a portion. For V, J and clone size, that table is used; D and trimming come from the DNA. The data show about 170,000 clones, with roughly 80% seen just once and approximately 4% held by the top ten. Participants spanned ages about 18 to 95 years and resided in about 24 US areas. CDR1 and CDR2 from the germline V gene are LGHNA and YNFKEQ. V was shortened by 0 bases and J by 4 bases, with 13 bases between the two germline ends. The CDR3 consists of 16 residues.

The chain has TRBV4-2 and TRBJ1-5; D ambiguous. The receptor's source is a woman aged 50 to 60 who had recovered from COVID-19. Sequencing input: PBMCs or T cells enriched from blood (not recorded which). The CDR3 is CASSQDHELANQPQHF. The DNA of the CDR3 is TGTGCCAGCAGCCAAGATCATGAGCTAGCAAATCAGCCCCAGCATTTT.